A single sample gave rise to the 25 T cell receptor beta chains below, sequenced in a study of T-cell memory formation after mild COVID-19 (dated by TCRdb to about 2021). The library was obtained by 5' RACE. Instrument used: Illumina NovaSeq 6000. The public sequencing data were trimmed at Q25 with fastp and processed into clonotypes with MiXCR by TCRdb, which kept only in-frame beta chains. Each CDR3 protein gets just one entry, which takes the most common genes and DNA from the rows behind it. The sample includes roughly 450,000 distinct CDR3 sequences, with 18% observed a single time. More than 9% of the sample lies in the top ten. Sequences were obtained from PBMCs or a T cell subset sorted from them (not recorded which). Every receptor here comes from an adult woman who had mild COVID-19 (a few samples of this study predate the infection). The sample titles of this study are shuffled in the database, so cell type and time point are left out; the donor was told from shared clones.

In nucleotides, the CDR3 is TGCAGTGCACCGGGACTAGCGGGAGGGCGTAGGGGAGAGACCCAGTACTTC. This gives the protein CSAPGLAGGRRGETQYF. The chain recombines TRBV20-1 with TRBJ2-5; 16 nucleotides match TRBD2. The CDR3 is 17 residues long. Germline trimming cut 6 bases from V and 4 bases from J; bases unmatched to any gene: 11. From germline, CDR1 is DFQATT and CDR2 SNEGSKA (reference sequence).

The J gene is TRBJ2-3, the V gene TRBV7-9; D is unclear. CDR3 length: 13 amino acids. V gave up 5 bases and J gave up 4 bases, with 10 bases separating them. Germline V lookup: CDR1 SEHNR, CDR2 FQNEAQ (reference sequence). The DNA of the CDR3 is TGTGCCAGCAGCCTCCCCTGGGCAGATACGCAGTATTTT. It yields the protein CASSLPWADTQYF.

This clonotype showed up just a few times. The rearrangement uses TRBV4-1 and TRBJ2-3; D is possibly TRBD1 (5 bases). From germline, CDR1 is MGHRA and CDR2 YSYEKL. The CDR3 covers 16 residues. The V end lost 4 bases, the J end lost 3 bases, and 17 bases lay between the germline ends. CDR3 residues: CASSRSTDRGTDTQYF. CDR3 nucleotides: TGCGCCAGCAGCCGATCGACAGACCGAGGTACAGATACGCAGTATTTT.

The chain couples TRBV7-2 to TRBJ1-2, with TRBD1 identical over 9 bases. The CDR3 length is 16 residues. Germline CDR1 reads SGHTA; CDR2 reads FQGNSA. V trimming: 0 bases; J trimming: 3 bases; junction bases outside the gene matches: 5. The CDR3 DNA reads TGTGCCAGCAGCTTAGCCGGGACAGGGCTTGACTATGGCTACACCTTC. Its translation is CASSLAGTGLDYGYTF.

This rearrangement joins TRBV12-3 or TRBV12-4 to TRBJ2-3, with D possibly being TRBD1 (5 bases). V shed 6 bases and J shed 0 bases, with 10 bases lying between them. The CDR3 has 14 residues. Here the CDR3 DNA reads TGTGCCAGCAGCGACAGTGCTAGCACAGATACGCAGTATTTT. Encoded protein: CASSDSASTDTQYF.

In this sample, this clonotype turned up a few times. The chain employs TRBV7-2 and TRBJ2-4; 7 bases line up with TRBD1. This CDR3 comprises 15 residues. Trimming cost V 5 bases and J 3 bases; bases outside gene matches: 7. In germline, CDR1 is SGHTA, CDR2 FQGNSA. The CDR3 DNA is TGTGCCAGCAGCCCGACGACAGGGATCAAAAACATTCAGTACTTC. Translation: CASSPTTGIKNIQYF.

This clonotype was seen only a few times. V gene TRBV6-5 combines with J gene TRBJ2-5; 7 bases match TRBD1. CDR1 MNHEY and CDR2 SVGAGI come from the germline V gene. The CDR3 length is 15 residues. V was pared by 6 bases and J by 2 bases, with 9 bases of the junction left unmatched. The CDR3, as DNA: TGTGCCAGCAGCCACAGGGGTGGTGGGCAAGAGACCCAGTACTTC. This translates into CASSHRGGGQETQYF.

The table lists this clonotype with a few counts. The chain recombines TRBV2 with TRBJ2-7; D is undetermined. Between the trimmed V and J ends, which lost 6 bases and 4 bases, there was a span of 7 bases. This CDR3 has 11 residues. CDR1 and CDR2 from the germline V gene are SNHLY and FYNNEI. CDR3 amino acids: CASSPIYEQYF. In DNA, the CDR3 is TGTGCCAGCAGCCCTATTTACGAGCAGTACTTC.

This chain connects TRBV3-1 to TRBJ2-7; 9 bases map to TRBD1. The germline CDR1 and CDR2 sequences are LGHDT and YNNKEL (reference sequence). V lost 0 bases and J lost 4; bases outside the gene matches: 10. The CDR3 loop spans 17 amino acids. The DNA of the CDR3 is TGTGCCAGCAGCCAAGAAGACAGGGGGGATCCTCAGTACGAGCAGTACTTC. Amino acid sequence: CASSQEDRGDPQYEQYF.

This clonotype was seen many times. The CDR3 DNA is TGTGCCAGCAGCTCTGGACAGGGCGCCTATGGCTACACCTTC. This sequence encodes CASSSGQGAYGYTF. This chain uses TRBV11-3 with TRBJ1-2; TRBD1 aligns across 8 bases. The V segment lost 4 bases and the J segment 4 bases; nucleotides outside the gene matches: 5. Germline V gives CDR1 SGHNT, CDR2 YENEEA. The CDR3 covers 14 residues.

There are a few counts of this clonotype. The genes are TRBV7-3 and TRBJ2-2, with D tentatively TRBD1 (6 bases). The V gene's germline CDR1 is SGHTA and CDR2 FQGTGA. The ends were cut back, 1 base at V and 3 bases at J, with 9 bases in the middle. CDR3 size: 15 residues. CDR3 in DNA: TGTGCCAGCAGCTTAAGGGACACTTACACCGGGGAGCTGTTTTTT. Its protein is CASSLRDTYTGELFF.

This clonotype was seen a handful of times. The gene calls are TRBV4-3 and TRBJ2-3; no definite D call. This CDR3 has 16 amino acids. Trimming cost V 0 bases and J 0 bases, with 10 bases left between them. Germline V gene sequence: CDR1 LGHNA, CDR2 YSLEER. The CDR3 region is CASSQDQKKSTDTQYF. The CDR3 coding sequence is TGCGCCAGCAGCCAAGATCAGAAGAAAAGCACAGATACGCAGTATTTT.

The rearrangement links TRBV20-1 to TRBJ2-7; 8 nucleotides agree with TRBD1. The CDR3 has 13 amino acids. Unmatched junction bases numbered 11, after V lost 7 bases and J lost 6 bases. Germline CDR1 and CDR2: DFQATT and SNEGSKA (reference sequence). The DNA for the CDR3 is TGCAGTGGGGTTGGACAGGGAATTTCCGAGCAGTACTTC. As protein: CSGVGQGISEQYF.

This clonotype was seen more than once but under ten times. The chain uses TRBV24-1 and TRBJ2-5; TRBD1 matches 9 bases. J lost 1 base, V lost 4 bases, and 3 bases had no gene match. This CDR3 is 15 amino acids long. Germline loops: CDR1 KGHDR, CDR2 SFDVKD. The CDR3 protein is CATSDPTGGQETQYF. The CDR3 bases are TGTGCCACCAGTGACCCGACAGGGGGCCAAGAGACCCAGTACTTC.

In its sample, this clonotype was seen a few times. The chain has TRBV27 and TRBJ2-3, with D unclear. CDR1 and CDR2 (germline): MNHEY, SMNVEV (reference sequence). This CDR3 is built from 12 residues. Trimming stripped 11 bases from V and 4 bases from J, with 13 bases between. CDR3 residues: CAGPRGPDTQYF. The CDR3 DNA follows: TGTGCCGGCCCCCGAGGTCCAGATACGCAGTATTTT.

A remark on this clonotype: The junction and the germline gene differ at one end; a read error may be behind it. This chain uses TRBV7-7 with TRBJ2-1; 7 bases agree with TRBD2. This CDR3 has 14 amino acids. From germline, CDR1 is SSHAT and CDR2 FNYEAQ (reference sequence). This chain's CDR3 is CASSFGGTHNEQFF. The CDR3 DNA reads as TGTGCTAGCAGCTTCGGGGGGACCCACAATGAGCAGTTCTTC.

J is TRBJ2-6 and V is TRBV4-3; no clear D. This CDR3 is built from 15 residues. Germline values: CDR1 LGHNA, CDR2 YSLEER. The V and J ends lost 5 bases and 2 bases respectively, with 10 bases between them. Here the CDR3 DNA reads TGCGCCAGCAGCAGCTCTCTGGCTGGGGCCAACGTCCTGACTTTC. The encoded protein is CASSSSLAGANVLTF.

The chain combines TRBV5-6 with TRBJ2-1, with TRBD2 matching over 10 bases. The germline V gene encodes CDR1 SGHDT and CDR2 YYEEEE. There are 12 residues in the CDR3. Trimming at V came to 0 bases and at J to 12 bases, leaving 0 bases not matched to a gene. The DNA of the CDR3 is TGTGCCAGCAGCTTGGCTAGCGGGGGGCAGTTCTTC. Translating it yields CASSLASGGQFF.

V gene TRBV7-6 combines with J gene TRBJ2-7; TRBD2 matches at 13 bases. After removal of 4 bases from V and 5 bases from J, the junction contained 5 bases not matched to a gene. The germline CDR1 and CDR2 sequences are SGHVS and FNYEAQ. The CDR3 has 15 residues. The CDR3 DNA is TGTGCCAGCAGCTCGCCGGGACTAGCGGGGCACGAGCAGTACTTC. This encodes CASSSPGLAGHEQYF.

This clonotype was seen only a few times. The gene calls are TRBV7-9 and TRBJ2-1, with D perhaps given as TRBD1 or TRBD2 (5 bases each). CDR3 length: 13 residues. CDR1 is SEHNR and CDR2 is FQNEAQ in the germline V gene (reference sequence). Between the trimmed V and J ends, which lost 1 base and 8 bases, there was a span of 9 bases. CDR3 in DNA: TGTGCCAGCAGCTTAGTATTGGGGGATGAGCAGTTCTTC. Translating gives CASSLVLGDEQFF. Based on the CDR3 plus reference TRBV7-9 and TRBJ2-1, the full variable domain is DTGVSQNPRHKITKRGQNVTFRCDPISEHNRLYWYRQTLGQGPEFLTYFQNEAQLEKSRLLSDRFSAERPKGSFSTLEIQRTEQGDSAMYLCASSLVLGDEQFFGPGTRLTVL.

In this sample, this clonotype turned up a few times. The rearrangement links TRBV9 to TRBJ2-7; D might be TRBD1 (6 bases). The V end was cut by 0 bases, the J end by 2 bases, with 12 bases between. The germline gives CDR1 SGDLS, CDR2 YYNGEE. This CDR3 contains 15 residues. The CDR3 DNA reads as TGTGCCAGCAGCGTAGCTGGACAGCCGACCTACGAGCAGTACTTC. Translation gives CASSVAGQPTYEQYF.

V gene TRBV20-1 combines with J gene TRBJ1-2; a possible D gene is TRBD1 (5 bases). V lost 6 bases, J lost 3 bases, and 14 bases lay in between. This CDR3 has 13 residues. Germline V gives CDR1 DFQATT, CDR2 SNEGSKA (reference sequence). CDR3 region: CSAPGIGDYGYTF. The CDR3 DNA is TGCAGTGCCCCAGGGATCGGCGACTATGGCTACACCTTC.

The CDR3, as DNA: TGCAGCGTGAACATGGGGGGGAACTATGGCTACACCTTC. Translated, it gives CSVNMGGNYGYTF. The genes are TRBV29-1 and TRBJ1-2; possibly TRBD1 for D (5 bases). Between the trimmed V and J ends, which lost 6 bases and 2 bases, there was a span of 13 bases. This CDR3 has 13 residues. CDR1 SQVTM and CDR2 ANQGSEA come from the germline V gene.

The chain is built from TRBV29-1 and TRBJ2-3; 9 bases agree with TRBD2. V trimming: 8 bases; J trimming: 0 bases; junction bases outside the gene matches: 12. Looked up from germline, CDR1 is SQVTM and CDR2 is ANQGSEA. The CDR3 loop spans 16 amino acids. The CDR3 DNA is TGCAGCCTGGGACTAGCCTACGGGTCTAGCACAGATACGCAGTATTTT. Protein product: CSLGLAYGSSTDTQYF.

The chain links TRBV20-1 to TRBJ1-4; 8 bases line up with TRBD1. In germline, CDR1 is DFQATT, CDR2 SNEGSKA (reference sequence). This CDR3 is built from 15 residues. J was trimmed by 7 bases and V by 2 bases; bases with no gene match: 9. The CDR3 DNA sequence: TGCAGTGCTAGAAAAACCAGGGGGCGGAGTGAAAAACTGTTTTTT. This gives the protein CSARKTRGRSEKLFF.